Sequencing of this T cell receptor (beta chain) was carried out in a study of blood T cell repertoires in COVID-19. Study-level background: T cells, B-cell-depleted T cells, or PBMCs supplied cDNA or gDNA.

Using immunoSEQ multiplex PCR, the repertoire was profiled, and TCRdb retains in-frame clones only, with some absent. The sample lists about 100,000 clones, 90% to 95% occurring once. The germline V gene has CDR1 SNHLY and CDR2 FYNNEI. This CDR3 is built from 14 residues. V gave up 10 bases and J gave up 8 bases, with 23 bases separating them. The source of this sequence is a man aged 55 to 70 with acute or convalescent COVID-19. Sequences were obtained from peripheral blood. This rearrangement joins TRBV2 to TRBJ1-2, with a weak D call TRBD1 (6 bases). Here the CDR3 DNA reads TGTGCCATCAAAGACAGGACAGCCTTTTGGGGCTACACCTTC. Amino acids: CAIKDRTAFWGYTF.